What follows describes a single T cell receptor beta chain. Its antigen is unidentified. The PCR made use of 60 Vbeta and 13 Jbeta primers. Profiling relied on immunoSEQ multiplex PCR, and the TCRdb table lists in-frame clones only, not all of them. The table records over 150,000 clones, roughly 77% of them present only once. V lost 4 bases, J lost 1 base, and 2 bases stayed unmatched. Germline-derived CDR1 and CDR2 are SNHLY and FYNNEI. This CDR3 comprises 14 residues. The data belong to a study of cytomegalovirus exposure and HLA in healthy donors. Study information: Earlier, 95 million to 120 million unique TCR beta sequences were recovered from 170 million or so T cells by an analysis. HLA-typed donors were the source of about 90 million unique TCRs held in an early data release. Notes on the study in general: As a later analysis showed, several of the most significant clusters appeared to be linked to common viral pathogens.

Sequenced sample: PBMCs. The sequence was collected from a woman aged 40-49 years in good health and CMV-seropositive. V and J are TRBV2 and TRBJ2-5; TRBD1 matches 8 bases. CDR3 sequence: CASSGQGTQETQYF. The CDR3 coding sequence is TGTGCCAGCAGTGGACAGGGGACCCAAGAGACCCAGTACTTC. Full variable domain (remainder filled in from reference TRBV2 and TRBJ2-5): EPEVTQTPSHQVTQMGQEVILRCVPISNHLYFYWYRQILGQKVEFLVSFYNNEISEKSEIFDDQFSVERPDGSNFTLKIRSTKLEDSAMYFCASSGQGTQETQYFGPGTRLLVL.